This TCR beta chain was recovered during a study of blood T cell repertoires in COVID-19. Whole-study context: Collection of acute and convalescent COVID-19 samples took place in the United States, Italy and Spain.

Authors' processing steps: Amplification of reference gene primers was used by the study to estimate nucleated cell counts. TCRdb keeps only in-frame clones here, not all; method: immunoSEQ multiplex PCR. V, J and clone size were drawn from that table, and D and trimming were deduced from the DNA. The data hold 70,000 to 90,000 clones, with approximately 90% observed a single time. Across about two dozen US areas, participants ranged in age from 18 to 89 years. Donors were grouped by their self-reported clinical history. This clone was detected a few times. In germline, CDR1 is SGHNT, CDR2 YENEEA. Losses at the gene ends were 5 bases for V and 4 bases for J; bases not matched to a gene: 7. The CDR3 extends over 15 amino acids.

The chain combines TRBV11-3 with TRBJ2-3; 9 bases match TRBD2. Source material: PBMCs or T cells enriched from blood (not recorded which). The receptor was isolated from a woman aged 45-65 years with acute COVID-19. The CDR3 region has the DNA TGTGCCAGCAGCCGGAGGCGGGAGGGATCAGATACGCAGTATTTT. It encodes CASSRRREGSDTQYF.